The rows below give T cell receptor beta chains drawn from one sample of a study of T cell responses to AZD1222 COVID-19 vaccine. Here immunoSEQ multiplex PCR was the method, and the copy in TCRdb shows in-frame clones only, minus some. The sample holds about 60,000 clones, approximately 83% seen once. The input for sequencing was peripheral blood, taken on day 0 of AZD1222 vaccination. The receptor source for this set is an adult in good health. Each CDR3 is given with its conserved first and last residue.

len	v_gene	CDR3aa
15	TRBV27	CASSFRGTGGGGYTF
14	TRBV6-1	CASSEARPTGELFF
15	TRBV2	CASSREPEGNQPQHF
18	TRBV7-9	CASKSGTSGRQFGDEQFF
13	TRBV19	CASTQGRSEKLFF
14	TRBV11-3	CASSLSGSTDTQYF
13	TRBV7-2	CASSSSVGNTIYF
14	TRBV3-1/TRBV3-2	CASSQATHNSPLHF
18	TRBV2	CASTKPDRAYMTNEKLFF
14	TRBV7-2	CASSLVSISRGQFF
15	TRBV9	CASSDTTWGLYGYTF
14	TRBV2	CASSELDSNQPQHF
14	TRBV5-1	CASSLGGVRAEAFF
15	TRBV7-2	CASSPRDRLNNEQFF
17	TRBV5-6	CASSMHSWTDSGNTIYF
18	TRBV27	CASSLKQGTYITNEKLFF
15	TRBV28	CASSFGQGGLGGYTF
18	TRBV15	CATSRDPPGQTTNEKLFF
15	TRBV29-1	CSVVGQGARRTEAFF
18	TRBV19	CASIRQGQTGQHLDEAFF
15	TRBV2	CASSEGHSSFYEQYF
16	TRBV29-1	CSVAGLGGTALNTIYF
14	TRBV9	CASSPGGPTYEQYF
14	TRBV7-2	CASSLDRGREKLFF
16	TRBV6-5	CASSYLPGQGNEKLFF
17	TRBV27	CASSSVTPALGSYEQYF
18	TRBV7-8	CASSLSILRQGIGEKLFF
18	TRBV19	CASSSGTGGLYSNQPQHF
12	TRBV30	CAWSAIGGEQYF
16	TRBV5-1	CASNAGVVSSYNEQFF
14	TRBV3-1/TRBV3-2	CASSQRGPDQPQHF
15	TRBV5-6	CASSLGTEFQETQYF
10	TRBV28	CASRGNEQFF
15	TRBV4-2	CASSQGGMGNYGYTF
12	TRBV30	CAWSTVGNEQFF
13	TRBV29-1	CSVRTGYTYEQYF
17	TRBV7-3	CASSPGTSGGSYNEQFF
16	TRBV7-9	CASSLDLGGISETQYF
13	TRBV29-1	CSVSQGRGAEAFF
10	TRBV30	CAWSGTEAFF
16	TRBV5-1	CASSYSVGLAADTQYF